Each of the 17 T cell receptor beta chains below was sequenced from the same sample in a study of CD8 T cells in ankylosing spondylitis. From the 5' RACE reads, TCRdb called clonotypes with MiXCR, one entry per CDR3 protein. This sample has 150,000 or so distinct CDR3 sequences, with 11% found just once. Sequenced material: blood, either unsorted or a sorted T cell fraction (not recorded which). The receptors were sampled from a male donor with ankylosing spondylitis or in good health (not recorded which).

This clonotype was seen ten or more times. This chain uses TRBV9 with TRBJ2-1; TRBD1 might be the D (6 bases). The ends were cut back, 3 bases at V and 5 bases at J, with 21 bases in the middle. This CDR3 contains 17 residues. CDR1 SGDLS and CDR2 YYNGEE come from the germline V gene. Here the CDR3 DNA reads TGTGCCAGCAGCGCCCCTCGCAAGGGTGGGGGCGACAATGAGCAGTTCTTC. It codes for CASSAPRKGGGDNEQFF.

V usage is TRBV11-2 and J usage is TRBJ1-1; no definite D call. This CDR3 contains 17 residues. V was shortened by 0 bases and J by 7 bases, with 21 bases between the two germline ends. CDR1 is SGHAT and CDR2 is FQNNGV in the germline V gene. CDR3 sequence reads: CASSLDVNQVGSLEAFF. The CDR3 DNA is TGTGCCAGCAGCTTAGATGTCAATCAAGTGGGATCCCTTGAAGCTTTCTTT.

The chain has TRBV7-2 and TRBJ2-5; no clear D gene. The germline V gene has CDR1 SGHTA and CDR2 FQGNSA. Trimming removed 0 bases from V and 5 bases from J, with 10 bases in between. This CDR3 comprises 14 residues. The CDR3 loop is CASSLATPGETQYF. For the CDR3, the DNA is TGTGCCAGCAGCTTAGCGACTCCTGGGGAGACCCAGTACTTC.

CDR3: CASSYGPGLAGALWETQYF. DNA for the CDR3: TGTGCCAGCAGTTACGGTCCCGGACTAGCGGGTGCCTTGTGGGAGACCCAGTACTTC. The chain carries TRBV6-5 and TRBJ2-5; 11 bases fit TRBD2. The CDR3 covers 19 residues. In germline, CDR1 is MNHEY, CDR2 SVGAGI. V was pared by 2 bases and J by 5 bases, with 16 bases of the junction left unmatched.

There are many counts of this clonotype. V usage is TRBV12-3 or TRBV12-4 and J usage is TRBJ2-2, with 8 bases aligning to TRBD2. The V gene end was trimmed by 3 bases and the J gene end by 6 bases; junction bases not matched to a gene: 6. The CDR3 is 15 residues long. The DNA of the CDR3 is TGTGCCAGCAGTTTTCCCGGGAGGGAGGCCGGGGAGCTGTTTTTT. Its translation is CASSFPGREAGELFF.

This clonotype appeared many times. The V gene is TRBV10-3, the J gene TRBJ2-3, with D possibly TRBD2 on 6 matching bases. Germline assignment: CDR1 ENHRY and CDR2 SYGVKD. The V end lost 8 bases, the J end lost 2 bases, and 17 bases lay between the germline ends. CDR3 size: 15 residues. The CDR3 bases are TGTGCCATCTCCCAGGGTAGCGGAAACACAGATACGCAGTATTTT. It yields the protein CAISQGSGNTDTQYF.

The rearrangement joins TRBV19 to TRBJ1-1, with 8 bases aligning to TRBD1. Unmatched junction bases numbered 11, after V lost 2 bases and J lost 9 bases. This CDR3 has 15 amino acids. Germline assignment: CDR1 LNHDA and CDR2 SQIVND (reference sequence). CDR3 bases: TGTGCCAGTAGTATACCCAGGACAGGGAACCGTAAAGCTTTCTTT. Translation: CASSIPRTGNRKAFF. Full variable domain (outside the CDR3, taken from reference TRBV19 and TRBJ1-1): DGGITQSPKYLFRKEGQNVTLSCEQNLNHDAMYWYRQDPGQGLRLIYYSQIVNDFQKGDIAEGYSVSREKKESFPLTVTSAQKNPTAFYLCASSIPRTGNRKAFFGQGTRLTVV.

This clonotype was picked up one time. The chain joins TRBV11-2 to TRBJ2-3; 10 bases agree with TRBD1. The CDR3 has 20 residues. Germline CDR1 is SGHAT and CDR2 is FQNNGV. J lost 4 bases, V lost 5 bases, and 21 bases had no gene match. DNA for the CDR3: TGTGCCAGCAGCATCCCCCGGGACAGGGGCGCCTCGGGAGGGTCAGATACGCAGTATTTT. Protein sequence: CASSIPRDRGASGGSDTQYF.

This clonotype was found a few times. This chain joins TRBV7-2 and TRBJ2-5, with D hard to call. CDR3 size: 14 residues. Trimming took off 5 bases at V and 5 bases at J, with 15 bases between the two ends. Germline lookup yields CDR1 SGHTA and CDR2 FQGNSA. The CDR3 sequence is CASSPRVGGETQYF. DNA for the CDR3: TGTGCCAGCAGCCCCCGAGTGGGTGGGGAGACCCAGTACTTC.

CDR3 coding DNA: TGTGCCAGCAGTTCCCAGCGTAGAGGCGAGCAGTACTTC. Amino acids: CASSSQRRGEQYF. This rearrangement joins TRBV6-2 or TRBV6-3 to TRBJ2-7; no reliable D call. With 4 bases removed from V and 6 bases from J, the gap between germline ends came to 13 bases. The CDR3 has 13 amino acids. Germline lookup yields CDR1 MNHEY and CDR2 SVGEGT.

On this clonotype: This may be a read error: a much more frequent sequence differs by one nucleotide. This is likely a read error, given that the CDR3 carries no conserved phenylalanine or tryptophan at its end. This chain joins TRBV3-1 and TRBJ1-1, with 12 bases identical to TRBD1. With V trimmed by 4 bases and J by 0 bases, 6 bases remained unmatched. Germline V lookup: CDR1 LGHDT, CDR2 YNNKEL (reference sequence). The CDR3 sequence is 17 residues long. The DNA of the CDR3 is TGTGCCAGCAGCCCTACGGGACAGGGGGCGATGAACACTGAAGCTTTCTAT. Amino acid sequence: CASSPTGQGAMNTEAFY.

The rearrangement links TRBV7-9 to TRBJ2-5; D perhaps matches TRBD2 (6 bases). This CDR3 spans 15 amino acids. The V and J ends lost 3 bases and 2 bases respectively, with 13 bases between them. The germline gives CDR1 SEHNR, CDR2 FQNEAQ (reference sequence). CDR3 sequence reads: CASSLWSGLQETQYF. The CDR3 DNA is TGTGCCAGCAGCTTGTGGAGCGGGTTACAAGAGACCCAGTACTTC.

This clonotype was seen repeatedly, ten times or more. The genes are TRBV29-1 and TRBJ1-2; D gene unclear. The germline V and J ends were trimmed by 4 bases and 0 bases, with 9 bases remaining between them. Germline V gene sequence: CDR1 SQVTM, CDR2 ANQGSEA. The CDR3 extends over 13 amino acids. The CDR3 loop reads CSVAESPNYGYTF. In DNA, the CDR3 is TGCAGCGTTGCCGAATCACCTAACTATGGCTACACCTTC.

The chain uses TRBV7-9 and TRBJ2-3, with 8 positions matching TRBD1. Trimming cost V 3 bases and J 5 bases; bases outside gene matches: 7. CDR1 is SEHNR, CDR2 FQNEAQ, per germline (reference sequence). This CDR3 comprises 15 residues. CDR3 protein: CASSFGTGGGDTQYF. CDR3 nucleotides: TGTGCCAGCAGCTTCGGGACAGGTGGGGGAGATACGCAGTATTTT.

The chain has TRBV10-3 and TRBJ2-4; D may be TRBD2 (6 bases). Trimming cost V 3 bases and J 3 bases, with 15 bases left between them. The CDR3 spans 16 residues. Germline-derived CDR1 and CDR2 are ENHRY and SYGVKD. CDR3 bases: TGTGCCATCAGTGAATCTCCCGGCGGGGTCAAAAACATTCAGTACTTC. This translates into CAISESPGGVKNIQYF.

This clonotype has ten or more counts. This chain connects TRBV6-1 to TRBJ2-1, with D unresolved. The CDR3 covers 14 residues. CDR1 is MNHNS, CDR2 SASEGT, per germline. V was clipped by 5 bases and J by 2 bases, with 10 bases between them. The CDR3 coding sequence is TGTGCCAGCAGTAGACTCCTTGCCTACAATGAGCAGTTCTTC. Protein product: CASSRLLAYNEQFF.

The rearrangement joins TRBV5-1 to TRBJ2-6; D tentatively fits TRBD1 or TRBD2 (6 bases each). Germline CDR1 reads SGHRS; CDR2 reads YFSETQ. Trimming took off 4 bases at V and 4 bases at J, with 18 bases between the two ends. This CDR3 has 17 amino acids. The CDR3 loop reads CASSNRQARGGANVLTF. The CDR3 nucleotides read TGCGCCAGCAGCAATCGACAGGCCCGGGGGGGGGCCAACGTCCTGACTTTC.